The clone carrying this T cell receptor (beta chain) was recorded a few times. These data belong to a study of blood T cell repertoires in COVID-19. Study-wide background: The origin of the acute and convalescent COVID-19 samples was the United States, Italy and Spain.

Assay: immunoSEQ multiplex PCR; the TCRdb copy retains only in-frame clones and omits some. The sample lists 100,000 to 150,000 clones, approximately 89% seen once, with about 9.3% in the top ten. V lost 2 bases and J 2 bases, leaving 12 bases between the germline ends. Germline CDR1 reads WNHNN; CDR2 reads SYGVQD (reference sequence). The CDR3 consists of 16 residues. This receptor was obtained from a man aged 45-65 years with acute or convalescent COVID-19. The sample consisted of peripheral blood. The genes are TRBV10-1 and TRBJ2-2; TRBD2 is a possible D gene (5 bases). In DNA form, the CDR3 reads TGCGCCAGCAGTGAGATTTTCCGGGGAAACACCGGGGAGCTGTTTTTT. It is translated as CASSEIFRGNTGELFF.